Sequencing of this T cell receptor (beta chain) was carried out in a study of blood T cell repertoires in COVID-19. Study as a whole: The study drew acute and convalescent COVID-19 samples from the United States, Italy and Spain. PBMCs, B-cell-depleted T cells, or T cells provided the cDNA or gDNA that made up the material.

Study processing details: Reference gene primers were amplified, and this amplification served to estimate nucleated cell counts. Sequenced by immunoSEQ multiplex PCR; TCRdb stores in-frame clones only, minus some. V, J and clone size derive from that table, while D and trimming were established from the DNA sequence. The sample includes roughly 83,000 clones, roughly 86% of them seen just once. This CDR3 region has 14 residues. Germline V CDR1 and CDR2: MDHEN, SYDVKM. V shed 3 bases, J shed 7 bases, and the junction held 5 bases outside the gene matches. The sequencing sample was made of peripheral blood. This clonotype originated in a man aged 50-60 years with active COVID-19. The chain carries TRBV28 and TRBJ2-1, with 8 positions matching TRBD2. The CDR3: CASSFPSGSNEQFF. CDR3 DNA: TGTGCCAGCAGTTTCCCTAGCGGGTCTAATGAGCAGTTCTTC. Filled out from reference TRBV28 and TRBJ2-1, the complete variable domain reads DVKVTQSSRYLVKRTGEKVFLECVQDMDHENMFWYRQDPGLGLRLIYFSYDVKMKEKGDIPEGYSVSREKKERFSLILESASTNQTSMYLCASSFPSGSNEQFFGPGTRLTVL.